The T cell receptor beta chain described here comes from a study of blood T cell repertoires in COVID-19. The V end lost 5 bases, the J end lost 7 bases, and 15 bases lay between the germline ends. Per the germline V gene, CDR1 is LNHDA and CDR2 is SQIVND (reference sequence). This CDR3 is 13 amino acids long. Repertoires were generated with immunoSEQ multiplex PCR, while TCRdb's copy carries only in-frame clones and drops some. The sample consists of roughly 52,000 clones, around 88% of them appearing once. The material sequenced was peripheral blood. This sequence joins TRBV19 and TRBJ2-7, with D possibly TRBD1 on 5 matching bases. This TCR derives from a woman of 80 years or more with acute or convalescent COVID-19. The CDR3 loop reads CASSPHKAGEQYF. CDR3 coding DNA: TGTGCCAGTAGTCCCCATAAGGCAGGGGAGCAGTACTTC.